The 29 T cell receptor beta chains reported below all come from one sample, sequenced in a study of regulatory T cells in long-lasting Graves disease. Time point denoted: persistent/refractory GD, antithyroid drugs over 5 years with positive TRAb. Making the TCR library involved RNA that had been extracted from PBMCs. CDR3 regions were amplified by Arm-PCR using iRepertoire HTBI primers to build TCR beta libraries. TCRdb passed the multiplex PCR reads through MiXCR, listing each CDR3 protein once. The data show roughly 500,000 distinct CDR3 sequences, under 25% seen once. The sample was peripheral blood mononuclear cells (PBMCs), taken when the disease was refractory, from a patient treated with antithyroid drugs. These receptors were obtained from a female donor with Graves disease.

The CDR3: CASSPDPKGNIQYF. CDR3 coding DNA: TGTGCCAGCAGCCCCGACCCTAAGGGTAACATTCAGTACTTC. This chain joins TRBV7-3 and TRBJ2-4; D unclear. The germline V gene has CDR1 SGHTA and CDR2 FQGTGA. The CDR3 is 14 amino acids. The V end lost 5 bases, the J end lost 7 bases, and 15 bases lay between the germline ends.

This chain connects TRBV6-5 to TRBJ2-7, with TRBD1 as a possible D gene (5 bases). CDR1 and CDR2 (germline): MNHEY, SVGAGI. The V end lost 3 bases, the J end lost 7 bases, and 16 bases lay between the germline ends. The CDR3 covers 14 residues. The CDR3 DNA sequence: TGTGCCAGCAGTTATTTCGACAGTCTGTCGGAGCAGTACTTC. This encodes CASSYFDSLSEQYF.

This rearrangement joins TRBV6-1 to TRBJ2-2; TRBD2 matches 10 bases. The V gene's germline CDR1 is MNHNS and CDR2 SASEGT. This CDR3 region has 13 residues. The ends lost 6 bases at V and 5 bases at J; junction bases unmatched: 0. CDR3 in DNA: TGTGCCAGCAGGACTAGCGGGACCGGGGAGCTGTTTTTT. Its protein product is CASRTSGTGELFF.

This clonotype has ten or more counts. This chain links TRBV28 with TRBJ2-7; D is undetermined. V lost 5 bases, J lost 3 bases, and 14 bases lay in between. Germline loops: CDR1 MDHEN, CDR2 SYDVKM. The CDR3 has 14 amino acids. CDR3 amino acids: CASSQLARDYEQYF. Here the CDR3 DNA reads TGTGCCAGCAGTCAACTGGCCCGAGACTACGAGCAGTACTTC.

This clonotype was observed many times. The chain recombines TRBV11-2 with TRBJ2-5, with D perhaps being TRBD1 or TRBD2 (5 bases each). Germline values: CDR1 SGHAT, CDR2 FQNNGV. This CDR3 has 15 amino acids. Trimming shortened V by 6 bases and J by 4 bases, and 18 bases separated the two germline ends. In DNA, the CDR3 is TGTGCCAGCAGGCCCCAGGGTCAGACTACAGAGACCCAGTACTTC. Protein sequence: CASRPQGQTTETQYF. Variable domain in full (rest from reference TRBV11-2 and TRBJ2-5): EAGVAQSPRYKIIEKRQSVAFWCNPISGHATLYWYQQILGQGPKLLIQFQNNGVVDDSQLPKDRFSAERLKGVDSTLKIQPAKLEDSAVYLCASRPQGQTTETQYFGPGTRLLVL.

The chain links TRBV11-2 to TRBJ2-3; D perhaps matches TRBD2 (6 bases). The CDR3 length is 17 residues. Trimming pared 3 bases from V and 2 bases from J, leaving 18 bases between. The germline V gene encodes CDR1 SGHAT and CDR2 FQNNGV. This CDR3 reads CASSFMSGEAYTDTQYF. The DNA for the CDR3 is TGTGCCAGCAGCTTCATGTCCGGGGAGGCCTACACAGATACGCAGTATTTT.

This clonotype was recorded many times. At one of its ends the junction is not consistent with the germline gene, which may arise from a read error. The V call is TRBV7-3, the J call TRBJ2-2; 10 positions agree with TRBD2. The CDR3 is 15 residues long. Germline CDR1 reads SGHTA; CDR2 reads FQGTGA. The CDR3 coding sequence is TGTGCCAGCAGCATAACTAGCGGGACAACCGGGGAGCTGTTTTTT. It specifies CASSITSGTTGELFF.

This clonotype was seen only a few times. A much more abundant neighbour one base away suggests this may be a read error. V usage is TRBV6-2 or TRBV6-3 and J usage is TRBJ1-5; the D gene is possibly TRBD1 (5 bases). The V gene's germline CDR1 is MNHEY and CDR2 SVGEGT. The CDR3 sequence is 14 residues long. The CDR3 loop is CASSYGGEFQPPHF. The CDR3, as DNA: TGTGCCAGCAGTTACGGGGGGGAGTTTCAGCCCCCGCATTTT.

This clonotype was seen ten or more times. CDR3 bases: TGTGCCAGCAGTGAGGGTCGGGGAGGGCCCCCCGGGGAGCTGTTTTTT. It is translated as CASSEGRGGPPGELFF. The gene calls are TRBV2 and TRBJ2-2, with TRBD2 identical over 7 bases. This CDR3 has 16 amino acids. Germline V gives CDR1 SNHLY, CDR2 FYNNEI. The junction had 10 bases not matched to a gene; V was cut back by 3 bases and J by 6 bases.

In the case of this clonotype: Mismatch with germline at one junction end may stem from a read error. Here the CDR3 reads CASIPRGSNQPQHF. The CDR3 DNA reads TGCGCCAGCATTCCACGGGGGAGCAATCAGCCCCAGCATTTT. This rearrangement joins TRBV28 to TRBJ1-5; the D gene is possibly TRBD1 (5 bases). Germline V gene data show CDR1 as MDHEN and CDR2 as SYDVKM. The CDR3 is 14 residues long.

The chain uses TRBV30 and TRBJ2-7; D is perhaps TRBD1 (5 bases). This CDR3 has 15 residues. Per the germline V gene, CDR1 is GTSNPN and CDR2 is SVGIG (reference sequence). The V and J ends lost 0 bases and 5 bases respectively, with 17 bases between them. CDR3 protein: CAWSVYPLAGHEQYF. The CDR3 DNA reads as TGTGCCTGGAGTGTATATCCCCTGGCAGGGCACGAGCAGTACTTC.

The chain couples TRBV30 to TRBJ1-5; maybe TRBD1 (5 bases). The CDR3 consists of 14 residues. Germline V gene data show CDR1 as GTSNPN and CDR2 as SVGIG (reference sequence). With 3 bases removed from V and 4 bases from J, the gap between germline ends came to 13 bases. As DNA, the CDR3 is TGTGCCTGGAGCGGTGGGGCGGCTAATCAGCCCCAGCATTTT. Translated, it gives CAWSGGAANQPQHF.

This clonotype was seen at least ten times. The rearrangement links TRBV7-2 to TRBJ2-5; no clear D gene. Germline assignment: CDR1 SGHTA and CDR2 FQGNSA. This CDR3 comprises 12 residues. V lost 6 bases and J lost 7, with 12 bases in between. CDR3: CASRHPLGTQYF. CDR3 bases: TGTGCCAGCAGACATCCCCTCGGGACCCAGTACTTC.

This clonotype turned up a few times. CDR3 coding DNA: TGTGCCAGCAGCTTAAGATACCCTTTTCGACTAGCGGGAGGGCGAAACCCAGATACGCAGTATTTT. Protein product: CASSLRYPFRLAGGRNPDTQYF. The V gene is TRBV11-2, the J gene TRBJ2-3; 14 positions agree with TRBD2. The junction had 20 bases not matched to a gene; V was cut back by 2 bases and J by 4 bases. CDR3 length: 22 residues. The V gene's germline CDR1 is SGHAT and CDR2 FQNNGV.

This clonotype was observed at least ten times. Here the CDR3 reads CASSLEGQGSSGANVLTF. Here the CDR3 DNA reads TGTGCCAGCAGTTTGGAGGGTCAGGGGAGCTCTGGGGCCAACGTCCTGACTTTC. The J gene is TRBJ2-6, the V gene TRBV28; D could derive from TRBD1 or TRBD2 (6 bases each). V was cut by 3 bases and J by 0 bases, with 15 bases left in between. The V gene's germline CDR1 is MDHEN and CDR2 SYDVKM. This CDR3 region has 18 residues.

This clonotype came up many times. This rearrangement joins TRBV12-3 or TRBV12-4 to TRBJ2-7; TRBD1 aligns across 7 bases. The CDR3 contains 14 residues. J was trimmed by 7 bases and V by 8 bases; bases with no gene match: 14. The CDR3 DNA sequence: TGTGCCAGCCGCCGACCGGGACAGTCCGGGGAGCAGTACTTC. Translating gives CASRRPGQSGEQYF.

Worth noting for this clonotype: This may be a read error: a much more frequent sequence differs by one nucleotide. Written as DNA, the CDR3 is TGCAGCGGTGCCACCCGGGACAGGGGGCCCTTGGAGCAGTACTTC. This gives the protein CSGATRDRGPLEQYF. The chain is built from TRBV29-1 and TRBJ2-7; 12 positions agree with TRBD1. The V gene end was trimmed by 7 bases and the J gene end by 7 bases; junction bases not matched to a gene: 14. The CDR3 sequence is 15 residues long. Germline loops: CDR1 SQVTM, CDR2 ANQGSEA.

V and J are TRBV9 and TRBJ1-6, with 7 bases aligning to TRBD1. Germline V gene sequence: CDR1 SGDLS, CDR2 YYNGEE. The CDR3 runs to 15 residues. V trimming: 0 bases; J trimming: 8 bases; junction bases outside the gene matches: 5. In DNA form, the CDR3 reads TGTGCCAGCAGCGTAGCCGGGGACAGATATTCACCCCTCCACTTT. Amino acid sequence: CASSVAGDRYSPLHF.

The V gene is TRBV28, the J gene TRBJ2-3; 8 bases match TRBD1. CDR3 length equals 15 residues. CDR1 is MDHEN, CDR2 SYDVKM, per germline. Losses at the gene ends were 6 bases for V and 2 bases for J; bases not matched to a gene: 7. The DNA for the CDR3 is TGTGCCAGCAGGGACAGGGAGAAATCCACAGATACGCAGTATTTT. Encoded protein: CASRDREKSTDTQYF.

The sample holds many counts of this clonotype. V gene TRBV20-1 combines with J gene TRBJ2-4, with 11 bases aligning to TRBD2. This CDR3 region has 14 residues. With 5 bases clipped from V and 4 bases from J, the junction kept 4 bases outside the gene matches. CDR1 DFQATT and CDR2 SNEGSKA come from the germline V gene (reference sequence). The CDR3 DNA follows: TGCAGTGCTCCCATAGCGGGAGGGAAAAACATTCAGTACTTC. Translated, it gives CSAPIAGGKNIQYF.

This clonotype showed up just a few times. The rearrangement joins TRBV6-1 to TRBJ1-5, with 8 bases identical to TRBD1. J lost 1 base, V lost 6 bases, and 8 bases had no gene match. The germline CDR1 and CDR2 sequences are MNHNS and SASEGT. The length of the CDR3 is 16 residues. CDR3 sequence: CASRPGQGLSNQPQHF. In DNA form, the CDR3 reads TGTGCCAGCAGACCCGGACAGGGACTGAGCAATCAGCCCCAGCATTTT.

This clonotype was found a few times. V gene TRBV6-2 or TRBV6-3 combines with J gene TRBJ1-1; weak D call: TRBD1 (6 bases). V was cut by 8 bases and J by 2 bases, with 15 bases left in between. Germline CDR1 is MNHEY and CDR2 is SVGEGT. The CDR3 length is 14 residues. DNA of the CDR3: TGTGCCAGCGGTTGGGGGGGCGAAAACACTGAAGCTTTCTTT. It is translated as CASGWGGENTEAFF.

As to this clonotype: This clone may be a read error of a much larger clone one base away. The J gene is TRBJ2-7, the V gene TRBV5-1, with TRBD2 matching over 9 bases. The V gene's germline CDR1 is SGHRS and CDR2 YFSETQ. The CDR3 is made up of 16 amino acids. CDR3 in amino acids: CASSSNPGTSSYGQYF. Written as DNA, the CDR3 is TGCGCCAGCAGCTCCAATCCCGGGACTAGCTCCTACGGGCAGTACTTC.

CDR3 amino acids: CASSLDPSLGHNPYEQYF. The CDR3 nucleotides read TGCGCCAGCAGTCTGGACCCTTCGCTTGGTCATAATCCCTACGAGCAGTACTTC. The V and J genes are TRBV5-1 and TRBJ2-7; D unresolved. From germline, CDR1 is SGHRS and CDR2 YFSETQ. The ends were cut back, 5 bases at V and 2 bases at J, with 26 bases in the middle. This CDR3 region has 18 residues.

This clonotype has a handful of counts. The chain combines TRBV10-3 with TRBJ2-5; 7 bases agree with TRBD1. Per germline, CDR1 ENHRY and CDR2 SYGVKD. CDR3 size: 14 residues. V trimming: 10 bases; J trimming: 1 base; junction bases outside the gene matches: 9. The CDR3 DNA reads TGTGCCACACGCACAGGGGCCATCCAAGAGACCCAGTACTTC. Translating gives CATRTGAIQETQYF.

This chain links TRBV29-1 with TRBJ1-2; 12 nucleotides line up with TRBD1. CDR3 length: 15 amino acids. The trim removed 3 bases at V and 4 bases at J, leaving 6 bases unmatched. CDR1 and CDR2 (germline): SQVTM, ANQGSEA. The CDR3 coding sequence is TGCAGCGTTGACCGGGGACAGGGGGCCGGCTATGGCTACACCTTC. Its protein product is CSVDRGQGAGYGYTF.

The chain is built from TRBV30 and TRBJ2-6; the match to TRBD2 covers 9 bases. Trimming at V came to 4 bases and at J to 1 base, leaving 5 bases not matched to a gene. The CDR3 is 16 amino acids. CDR1 is GTSNPN and CDR2 is SVGIG in the germline V gene (reference sequence). The CDR3 DNA reads as TGTGCCTGGAAGCTAGCGGGATATTCTGGGGCCAACGTCCTGACTTTC. This gives the protein CAWKLAGYSGANVLTF. The entire variable domain, with the rest obtained from reference TRBV30 and TRBJ2-6, is as follows: SQTIHQWPATLVQPVGSPLSLECTVEGTSNPNLYWYRQAAGRGLQLLFYSVGIGQISSEVPQNLSASRPQDRQFILSSKKLLLSDSGFYLCAWKLAGYSGANVLTFGAGSRLTVL.

The sample holds many counts of this clonotype. This rearrangement joins TRBV28 to TRBJ2-7; 9 bases line up with TRBD1. CDR1 and CDR2 (germline): MDHEN, SYDVKM. J gave up 6 bases and V 5 bases, and 11 bases lay outside the gene matches. This CDR3 is built from 15 residues. The CDR3 protein is CASSGPGQGWVEQYF. CDR3 coding DNA: TGTGCCAGCAGTGGCCCGGGACAGGGATGGGTCGAGCAGTACTTC.

This clonotype has a count of ten or more. The genes are TRBV24-1 and TRBJ1-1; no clear D gene. The CDR3 length is 13 residues. V lost 5 bases to trimming and J lost 4 bases, with 10 bases between them. Germline V gene sequence: CDR1 KGHDR, CDR2 SFDVKD. The CDR3 protein is CATSVRGTTEAFF. In nucleotides, the CDR3 is TGTGCCACCAGTGTTCGGGGTACCACTGAAGCTTTCTTT.